Each of the 18 T cell receptor beta chains below was sequenced from the same sample in a study of T-cell reconstitution after alpha-beta-depleted transplantation in children. TCRbeta library construction was performed incorporating unique molecular identifiers. In TCRdb, the PCR reads were re-called with MiXCR into one record per CDR3 protein. The sample records around 700,000 distinct CDR3 sequences, around 13% being singletons. Sequencing used PBMCs, obtained before TCRalphabeta/CD19-depleted stem cell transplant. All receptors come from a girl aged 2-10 years with congenital amegakaryocytic thrombocytopenia, due to receive a stem cell transplant.

The sample holds many counts of this clonotype. The DNA of the CDR3 is TGCAGCGTTGCTTTCCCCGAAGCAGGGTTGGGACAGCCCCAGCATTTT. Translating gives CSVAFPEAGLGQPQHF. V is TRBV29-1 and J is TRBJ1-5; the D gene is possibly TRBD1 (5 bases). CDR1 is SQVTM, CDR2 ANQGSEA, per germline. With 4 bases removed from V and 7 bases from J, the gap between germline ends came to 23 bases. The CDR3 length is 16 residues.

This clonotype was detected ten times or more. CDR3: CASSLGAFEQFF. In DNA form, the CDR3 reads TGTGCCAGCAGCTTAGGGGCTTTTGAGCAGTTCTTC. The chain is built from TRBV7-9 and TRBJ2-1; D gene uncertain. V gave up 1 base and J gave up 9 bases, with 7 bases separating them. Germline values: CDR1 SEHNR, CDR2 FQNEAQ (reference sequence). CDR3 length: 12 residues.

This clonotype was observed a few times. CDR3 sequence: CSASTGGNTEAFF. The CDR3 bases are TGCAGTGCTTCGACAGGGGGGAACACTGAAGCTTTCTTT. This rearrangement joins TRBV20-1 to TRBJ1-1, with 9 bases aligning to TRBD1. The CDR3 is 13 residues long. Trimming at V came to 5 bases and at J to 1 base, leaving 2 bases not matched to a gene. CDR1 is DFQATT and CDR2 is SNEGSKA in the germline V gene (reference sequence).

In its sample, this clonotype was seen many times. The gene calls are TRBV10-3 and TRBJ1-5; D is ambiguous. CDR3 length equals 13 residues. V was pared by 2 bases and J by 4 bases, with 6 bases between. Germline V gives CDR1 ENHRY, CDR2 SYGVKD. The CDR3 spells CAISEQQNQPQHF. The CDR3 DNA reads as TGTGCCATCAGTGAGCAACAGAATCAGCCCCAGCATTTT.

The genes are TRBV5-1 and TRBJ1-1; no definite D call. This CDR3 spans 15 amino acids. The V gene lost 0 bases and the J gene lost 5 bases, with 14 bases spanning the gap. Germline CDR1 and CDR2: SGHRS and YFSETQ. The DNA of the CDR3 is TGCGCCAGCAGCTTGGCGGGCGGCGGGGAAACTGAAGCTTTCTTT. Its protein is CASSLAGGGETEAFF.

Many counts were recorded for this clonotype. V and J are TRBV3-1 and TRBJ2-1; 9 bases match TRBD2. In germline, CDR1 is LGHDT, CDR2 YNNKEL (reference sequence). This CDR3 is 20 amino acids long. V was pared by 3 bases and J by 2 bases, with 17 bases of the junction left unmatched. The CDR3 here is CASSQPYAGGLSAAYNEQFF. The CDR3 nucleotides read TGTGCCAGCAGCCAGCCATACGCGGGAGGGCTCTCCGCGGCCTACAATGAGCAGTTCTTC.

This clonotype has at least ten counts. V is TRBV6-5 and J is TRBJ2-1; unclear D gene. This CDR3 contains 14 residues. Trimming took off 0 bases at V and 7 bases at J, with 10 bases between the two ends. Germline V gene lookup returns CDR1 MNHEY and CDR2 SVGAGI. CDR3: CASSYSELVNEQFF. DNA of the CDR3: TGTGCCAGCAGTTACTCAGAGCTAGTTAATGAGCAGTTCTTC.

The chain employs TRBV28 and TRBJ2-7; D uncertain. CDR3 length equals 12 residues. CDR1 and CDR2 from the germline V gene are MDHEN and SYDVKM. Deletions cut 2 bases from V and 5 bases from J, with 7 bases between. The CDR3 coding sequence is TGTGCCAGCAGTTTAGGGCAGCACGAGCAGTACTTC. This codes for CASSLGQHEQYF.

This clonotype was counted at least ten times. The CDR3 DNA reads as TGTGCCACCAGTGAGACAGAAACGAAAGAGACCCAGTACTTC. Its translation is CATSETETKETQYF. V usage is TRBV24-1 and J usage is TRBJ2-5; TRBD1 might be the D (5 bases). Germline CDR1 KGHDR, CDR2 SFDVKD. V was trimmed by 4 bases and J by 3 bases, leaving 11 bases between them. There are 14 residues in the CDR3.

In its sample, this clonotype was seen many times. The chain uses TRBV4-1 and TRBJ2-4, with TRBD1 as a possible D gene (5 bases). There are 14 residues in the CDR3. V lost 5 bases and J lost 6, with 14 bases in between. CDR1 MGHRA and CDR2 YSYEKL come from the germline V gene. The chain's CDR3 is CASSARARGNIQYF. The CDR3 region has the DNA TGCGCCAGCAGCGCCAGGGCTCGAGGAAACATTCAGTACTTC.

The chain couples TRBV4-1 to TRBJ2-1; no reliable D call. This CDR3 region has 14 residues. Germline-derived CDR1 and CDR2 are MGHRA and YSYEKL. The ends were cut back, 1 base at V and 6 bases at J, with 10 bases in the middle. The CDR3: CASSQGPFGNEQFF. DNA for the CDR3: TGCGCCAGCAGCCAAGGACCCTTCGGCAATGAGCAGTTCTTC.

This clonotype was observed a few times. For the CDR3, the DNA is TGTGCCAGCAGCGGACCGACCGGGACAACCTACGAGCAGTACTTC. This codes for CASSGPTGTTYEQYF. The chain recombines TRBV7-2 with TRBJ2-7; a possible D gene is TRBD1 (6 bases). The CDR3 length is 15 residues. Germline V gene data show CDR1 as SGHTA and CDR2 as FQGNSA. V was shortened by 5 bases and J by 2 bases, with 16 bases between the two germline ends.

A few counts support this clonotype. V gene TRBV5-5 combines with J gene TRBJ2-1, with TRBD2 identical over 11 bases. The CDR3 consists of 16 residues. V trimming: 2 bases; J trimming: 8 bases; junction bases outside the gene matches: 9. The germline V gene has CDR1 SGHKS and CDR2 YYEKEE (reference sequence). CDR3: CASSLTSGSNLDEQFF. For the CDR3, the DNA is TGTGCCAGCAGCTTAACTAGCGGGAGTAATTTGGATGAGCAGTTCTTC.

This clonotype was recorded a few times. This rearrangement joins TRBV11-2 to TRBJ2-1; D is ambiguous. Trimming took off 6 bases at V and 5 bases at J, with 11 bases between the two ends. This CDR3 has 13 residues. Germline CDR1 reads SGHAT; CDR2 reads FQNNGV. The CDR3 sequence: CASRAGTNNEQFF. CDR3 DNA sequence: TGTGCCAGCAGAGCAGGAACTAACAATGAGCAGTTCTTC.

This clonotype came up many times. The V gene is TRBV20-1, the J gene TRBJ2-3; TRBD2 is a possible D gene (5 bases). Germline values: CDR1 DFQATT, CDR2 SNEGSKA (reference sequence). This CDR3 contains 24 residues. The ends were cut back, 1 base at V and 0 bases at J, with 38 bases in the middle. Here the CDR3 DNA reads TGCAGTGCTAGAGGGAATGGTCGGGGAGTAATCAGTACGACCGAAGGACCTAGCACAGATACGCAGTATTTT. This gives the protein CSARGNGRGVISTTEGPSTDTQYF.

This clonotype was observed many times. The chain is built from TRBV10-3 and TRBJ2-1; TRBD1 aligns across 7 bases. The CDR3 extends over 15 amino acids. V shed 4 bases, J shed 4 bases, and the junction held 7 bases outside the gene matches. Germline CDR1 reads ENHRY; CDR2 reads SYGVKD. The CDR3 spells CAISGFRDRYNEQFF. The CDR3 bases are TGTGCCATCAGTGGGTTCCGGGACAGATACAATGAGCAGTTCTTC.

The V gene is TRBV5-1, the J gene TRBJ2-1; unclear D gene. V dropped 3 bases and J dropped 9 bases, with 16 bases sitting between them. CDR3 length: 14 amino acids. CDR1 and CDR2 (germline): SGHRS, YFSETQ. CDR3 DNA sequence: TGCGCCAGCAGCTGGACCTCGATCACAATTGAGCAGTTCTTC. Protein: CASSWTSITIEQFF.

This clonotype showed up many times. The V gene is TRBV20-1, the J gene TRBJ1-2; TRBD1 is a possible D gene (5 bases). Trimming cost V 3 bases and J 8 bases, with 19 bases left between them. This CDR3 region has 14 residues. Germline CDR1 and CDR2: DFQATT and SNEGSKA (reference sequence). The CDR3, as DNA: TGCAGTGCTAGGTTAGGGGTTGAGGGGAGCGGCTACACCTTC. Translating gives CSARLGVEGSGYTF.